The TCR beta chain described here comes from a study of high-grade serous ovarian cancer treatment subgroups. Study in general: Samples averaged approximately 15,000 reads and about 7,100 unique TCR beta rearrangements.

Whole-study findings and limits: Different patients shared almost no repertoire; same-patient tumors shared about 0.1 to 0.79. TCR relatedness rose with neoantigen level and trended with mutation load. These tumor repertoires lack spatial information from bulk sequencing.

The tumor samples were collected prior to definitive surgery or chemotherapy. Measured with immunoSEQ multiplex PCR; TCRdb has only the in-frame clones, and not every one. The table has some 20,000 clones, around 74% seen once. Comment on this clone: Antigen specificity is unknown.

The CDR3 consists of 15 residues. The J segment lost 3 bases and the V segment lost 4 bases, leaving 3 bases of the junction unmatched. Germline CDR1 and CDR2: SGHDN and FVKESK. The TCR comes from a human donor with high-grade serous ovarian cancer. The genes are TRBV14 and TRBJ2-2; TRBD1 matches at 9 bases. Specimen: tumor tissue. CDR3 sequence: CASSLQGAYTGELFF. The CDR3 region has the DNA TGTGCCAGCAGCCTACAGGGGGCTTACACCGGGGAGCTGTTTTTT.